This T cell receptor beta chain was captured by sequencing in a study of shared clonotypes between healthy human individuals. Some clones are missing from TCRdb's copy, which holds only in-frame ones; the method was immunoSEQ multiplex PCR. The sample yields 950,000 to 1,300,000 clones, about 80% seen once. Germline V gene data show CDR1 as LNHDA and CDR2 as SQIVND (reference sequence). Trimming at V came to 4 bases and at J to 0 bases, leaving 4 bases not matched to a gene. This CDR3 is 16 amino acids long. Input material: memory CD4+ T cells sorted from blood. The subset is: CD45RA-negative fraction. The chain joins TRBV19 to TRBJ2-3, with TRBD2 matching over 10 bases. The clonotype comes from a man in his late teens or twenties in good health. DNA for the CDR3: TGTGCCAGTAGTACGACTAGCGGGTGGAGCACAGATACGCAGTATTTT. Amino acids: CASSTTSGWSTDTQYF.